This T cell receptor (beta chain) was sequenced in a study of blood T cell repertoires in COVID-19. Enrollees, roughly 18 to 89 years old, lived in about two dozen US areas. In assigning cohorts, the study relied on participant-reported clinical history. Only in-frame clones appear in the TCRdb table, and some are missing; sequencing was by immunoSEQ multiplex PCR. The sample shows about 320,000 clones, 80% to 90% of them seen only once. Germline CDR1 is SGHTA and CDR2 is FQGTGA. Between the trimmed V and J ends, which lost 4 bases and 6 bases, there was a span of 15 bases. The CDR3 is 14 residues long.

The source is a man aged 30-40 years who had recovered from COVID-19. The genes are TRBV7-3 and TRBJ1-1; weak D call: TRBD1 (5 bases). The specimen sequenced was PBMCs or T cells enriched from blood (not recorded which). CDR3 loop: CASSSAGGPAEAFF. CDR3 DNA sequence: TGTGCCAGCAGCTCCGCCGGGGGACCCGCTGAAGCTTTCTTT.